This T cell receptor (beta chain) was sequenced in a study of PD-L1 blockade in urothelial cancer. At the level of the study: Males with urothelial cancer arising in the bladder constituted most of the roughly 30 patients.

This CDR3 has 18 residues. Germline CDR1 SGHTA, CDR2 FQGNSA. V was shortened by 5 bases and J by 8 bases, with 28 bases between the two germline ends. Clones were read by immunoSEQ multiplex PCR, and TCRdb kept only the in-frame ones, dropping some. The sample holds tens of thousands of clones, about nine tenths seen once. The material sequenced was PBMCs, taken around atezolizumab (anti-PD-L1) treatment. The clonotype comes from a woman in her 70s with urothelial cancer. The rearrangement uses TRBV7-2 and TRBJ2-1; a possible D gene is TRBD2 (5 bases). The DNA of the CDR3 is TGTGCCAGCAGCCCAGATGGTCCCGGAGCAGGTGCGAGGGATGAGCAGTTCTTC. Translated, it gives CASSPDGPGAGARDEQFF.